The 9 T cell receptor beta chains given below trace back to one sample, sequenced in a study of molecular identifiers for immune sequencing clone quantification. TCRdb re-derived calls from the PCR reads in MiXCR, one entry per CDR3 protein. Of under 350,000 distinct CDR3 sequences listed, under 25% were seen once; the top ten hold 0.65% to 0.75%. The material sequenced was naive CD8+ T cells from blood, with Jurkat cell RNA spiked in. Indicated subset: FACS-sorted CD8+CD4-CCR7+CD45RA+ naive T cells. These receptors were collected from a human donor in good health. Some libraries in this study had Jurkat cell RNA spiked in.

Comment on this clonotype: A much larger clone lies a single base off, so this may be a read error. V is TRBV6-2 or TRBV6-3 and J is TRBJ1-1, with unresolved D. The CDR3 is made up of 13 amino acids. CDR1 is MNHEY and CDR2 is SVGEGT in the germline V gene. Written as DNA, the CDR3 is TGTGCCGGCAGTTACGTGGTGAACACTGAAGCTTTCTTT. Translated: CAGSYVVNTEAFF.

CDR3 region: CASSIEGGQGSYNEQFF. CDR3 DNA sequence: TGTGCCAGTAGTATTGAAGGGGGACAGGGTTCCTACAATGAGCAGTTCTTC. The chain couples TRBV19 to TRBJ2-1; TRBD1 matches at 9 bases. From germline, CDR1 is LNHDA and CDR2 SQIVND (reference sequence). This CDR3 contains 17 residues. Trimming removed 3 bases from V and 1 base from J; junction bases left unmatched: 7. The full variable domain, completed using reference TRBV19 and TRBJ2-1, is DGGITQSPKYLFRKEGQNVTLSCEQNLNHDAMYWYRQDPGQGLRLIYYSQIVNDFQKGDIAEGYSVSREKKESFPLTVTSAQKNPTAFYLCASSIEGGQGSYNEQFFGPGTRLTVL.

This clonotype was detected ten times or more. V and J are TRBV5-6 and TRBJ1-5; a possible D gene is TRBD1 (6 bases). Germline CDR1 and CDR2: SGHDT and YYEEEE. With 0 bases removed from V and 3 bases from J, the gap between germline ends came to 10 bases. The CDR3 spans 15 residues. CDR3 sequence (DNA): TGTGCCAGCAGCTTGGAGGGGGTCTACAATCAGCCCCAGCATTTT. Protein sequence: CASSLEGVYNQPQHF.

This clonotype was seen at least ten times. The CDR3 region is CASSYSTNLVNTDTQYF. Written as DNA, the CDR3 is TGTGCCAGCAGTTACTCGACAAATTTGGTGAACACAGATACGCAGTATTTT. The rearrangement joins TRBV6-6 to TRBJ2-3; D gene unclear. The V gene lost 0 bases and the J gene lost 2 bases, with 15 bases spanning the gap. The germline V gene has CDR1 MNHNY and CDR2 SVGAGI (reference sequence). This CDR3 has 17 amino acids.

This chain links TRBV6-1 with TRBJ1-4; D not resolved. This CDR3 comprises 15 residues. The germline V gene has CDR1 MNHNS and CDR2 SASEGT. Trimming left V 2 bases short and J 5 bases short, with 12 bases between. DNA of the CDR3: TGTGCCAGCAGTGAAATCGGTCAGACGAATGAAAAACTGTTTTTT. Translated: CASSEIGQTNEKLFF.

At least ten counts were recorded for this clonotype. The chain uses TRBV29-1 and TRBJ2-5, with D maybe TRBD2 (5 bases). Looked up from germline, CDR1 is SQVTM and CDR2 is ANQGSEA. The CDR3 sequence is 12 residues long. Trimming stripped 7 bases from V and 2 bases from J, with 11 bases between. This chain's CDR3 is CSAEGVQETQYF. In DNA form, the CDR3 reads TGCAGCGCTGAGGGAGTACAAGAGACCCAGTACTTC.

In regard to this clonotype: A much larger clone is a single base away; this may be a read error. V is TRBV27 and J is TRBJ1-5; D possibly corresponds to TRBD1 (5 bases). Germline V gene data show CDR1 as MNHEY and CDR2 as SMNVEV (reference sequence). The CDR3 has 13 residues. The CDR3 reads CTSSWQGNQPQHF. CDR3 DNA sequence: TGTACCAGCAGTTGGCAGGGAAATCAGCCCCAGCATTTT.

The V gene is TRBV28, the J gene TRBJ2-2, with D possibly being TRBD1 or TRBD2 (5 bases each). Germline values: CDR1 MDHEN, CDR2 SYDVKM. The V gene lost 5 bases and the J gene lost 6 bases, with 16 bases spanning the gap. The CDR3 has 15 amino acids. CDR3 DNA sequence: TGTGCCAGCAGTCCGGGACCCCCCCCGGCCGGGGAGCTGTTTTTT. It is translated as CASSPGPPPAGELFF.

This clonotype occurred many times. This chain connects TRBV6-5 to TRBJ2-3; 9 bases are a match to TRBD2. The germline gives CDR1 MNHEY, CDR2 SVGAGI. Germline trimming cut 11 bases from V and 4 bases from J; bases unmatched to any gene: 7. CDR3 length equals 13 residues. The CDR3 protein is CASRGGGADTQYF. In DNA form, the CDR3 reads TGTGCCTCCCGGGGCGGGGGGGCAGATACGCAGTATTTT.